One and the same sample provided the 24 T cell receptor beta chains below, sequenced in a study of regulatory T cells in long-lasting Graves disease. Time point in this sample: newly diagnosed GD, antithyroid drugs for less than 3 months. Construction of the TCR library relied on RNA isolated from PBMCs. Construction of the TCR beta libraries employed iRepertoire HTBI primers in conjunction with Arm-PCR of CDR3 regions. MiXCR, run by TCRdb on the multiplex PCR reads, gives a single entry per CDR3 protein. The sample has roughly 500,000 distinct CDR3 sequences; around 13% are singletons. This same sample was also part of a study on T cells in Graves' hyperthyroidism and ophthalmopathy.

This specimen was peripheral blood mononuclear cells (PBMCs), taken at new diagnosis, from a patient treated with antithyroid drugs. These receptors were taken from a woman in her twenties or thirties with Graves disease.

Many counts were recorded for this clonotype. The genes are TRBV27 and TRBJ1-2, with D possibly being TRBD1 (6 bases). The CDR3 contains 15 residues. Trimming shortened V by 5 bases and J by 0 bases, and 13 bases separated the two germline ends. Germline-derived CDR1 and CDR2 are MNHEY and SMNVEV (reference sequence). The CDR3: CASSPQGRANYGYTF. The CDR3 region has the DNA TGTGCCAGCAGTCCACAGGGTCGAGCTAACTATGGCTACACCTTC.

The chain employs TRBV28 and TRBJ2-3; D is perhaps TRBD2 (6 bases). The CDR3 loop spans 15 amino acids. Germline V CDR1 and CDR2: MDHEN, SYDVKM. Between the trimmed V and J ends, which lost 6 bases and 2 bases, there was a span of 15 bases. Written as DNA, the CDR3 is TGTGCCAGCAGGGCTGGAGGGTCGGACACAGATACGCAGTATTTT. Amino acid sequence: CASRAGGSDTDTQYF.

This clonotype was seen more than once but under ten times. One base away lies a much larger clone, so this may be a sequencing read error. V and J are TRBV6-2 or TRBV6-3 and TRBJ1-1, with TRBD1 as a possible D gene (5 bases). The CDR3 extends over 13 amino acids. The V gene's germline CDR1 is MNHEY and CDR2 SVGEGT. Trimming shortened V by 6 bases and J by 1 base, and 9 bases separated the two germline ends. The CDR3 bases are TGTGCCAGCAGCAGACAGAGGAACACTGAAGCTTTCTTT. Protein product: CASSRQRNTEAFF.

In this sample, this clonotype turned up a few times. The chain couples TRBV7-9 to TRBJ2-1; perhaps D is TRBD1 or TRBD2 (5 bases each). V was trimmed by 8 bases and J by 9 bases, leaving 17 bases between them. This CDR3 is 13 amino acids long. Germline CDR1 reads SEHNR; CDR2 reads FQNEAQ (reference sequence). CDR3 sequence: CASGASERGEQFF. The CDR3 DNA follows: TGTGCCAGCGGGGCATCCGAGAGGGGTGAGCAGTTCTTC.

The sample holds many counts of this clonotype. The rearrangement joins TRBV6-2 or TRBV6-3 to TRBJ2-1; 7 positions match TRBD2. The CDR3 sequence is 16 residues long. Germline V gives CDR1 MNHEY, CDR2 SVGEGT. The DNA of the CDR3 is TGTGCTGCCGGATCCCTTCTAGCGGCCTCCTACAATGAGCAGTTCTTC. Protein: CAAGSLLAASYNEQFF.

J is TRBJ1-1 and V is TRBV16; possible D gene TRBD1, 6 bases. CDR3 length equals 11 residues. Trimming took off 1 base at V and 11 bases at J, with 8 bases between the two ends. Looked up from germline, CDR1 is KGHSY and CDR2 is FQNENV. CDR3 region: CASSQYTGAFF. The CDR3 DNA follows: TGTGCCAGCAGCCAATACACAGGGGCTTTCTTT.

This clonotype appeared many times. The V and J genes are TRBV4-2 and TRBJ1-1; D is ambiguous. Deletions cut 1 base from V and 3 bases from J, with 9 bases between. There are 14 residues in the CDR3. Germline loops: CDR1 LGHNA, CDR2 YNFKEQ. The CDR3 nucleotides read TGTGCCAGCAGCCAAGTTTTTGGGGACACTGAAGCTTTCTTT. Amino acids: CASSQVFGDTEAFF.

The rearrangement uses TRBV3-1 and TRBJ2-3, with TRBD2 identical over 10 bases. Near its end, the DNA agrees better with TRBJ2-7, so the J call may be wrong. Germline V gives CDR1 LGHDT, CDR2 YNNKEL (reference sequence). There are 16 residues in the CDR3. CDR3 amino acids: CASSRGRTSGQYEQYF. In DNA, the CDR3 is TGTGCCAGCAGCCGAGGACGGACTAGCGGACAATACGAGCAGTACTTC.

This clonotype appeared a few times. The rearrangement joins TRBV7-3 to TRBJ2-6; D may be TRBD1 or TRBD2 (6 bases each). This CDR3 is 20 amino acids long. V lost 5 bases, J lost 2 bases, and 25 bases lay in between. CDR1 and CDR2 (germline): SGHTA, FQGTGA. CDR3 in DNA: TGTGCCAGCAGCCGTTCCGTTATTCAGGGGACTGAAACTGGGGCCAACGTCCTGACTTTC. This encodes CASSRSVIQGTETGANVLTF.

This clonotype was seen many times. The V gene is TRBV28, the J gene TRBJ2-3; D is possibly TRBD1 (5 bases). This CDR3 is 11 amino acids long. With 3 bases removed from V and 9 bases from J, the gap between germline ends came to 7 bases. Germline V CDR1 and CDR2: MDHEN, SYDVKM. For the CDR3, the DNA is TGTGCCAGCAGTTTCGCAGGGACGCAGTATTTT. Its protein is CASSFAGTQYF. The entire variable domain, with the rest obtained from reference TRBV28 and TRBJ2-3, is as follows: DVKVTQSSRYLVKRTGEKVFLECVQDMDHENMFWYRQDPGLGLRLIYFSYDVKMKEKGDIPEGYSVSREKKERFSLILESASTNQTSMYLCASSFAGTQYFGPGTRLTVL.

The table lists this clonotype with a few counts. The chain links TRBV4-1 to TRBJ1-4; D gene unclear. Trimming stripped 4 bases from V and 0 bases from J, with 12 bases between. The CDR3 consists of 16 residues. CDR1 and CDR2 (germline): MGHRA, YSYEKL. The CDR3 DNA sequence: TGCGCCAGCAGCCTTGAGCGGGCGCCAACTAATGAAAAACTGTTTTTT. As protein: CASSLERAPTNEKLFF.

This clonotype was recorded many times. The DNA is left out, because the CDR3 cannot be placed on it with certainty; the CDR3 is given as TCRdb lists it. The chain's CDR3 is CASSSSAGELPQHF. The chain combines TRBV28 with TRBJ1-5; the table's D gene call, TRBD1, was not cross checked with the DNA. Including both end residues, the CDR3 is 14 amino acids long. Germline V gene lookup returns CDR1 MDHEN and CDR2 SYDVKM.

Ten or more counts support this clonotype. The chain joins TRBV28 to TRBJ1-2, with a weak D call TRBD1 (5 bases). The CDR3 extends over 15 amino acids. CDR1 is MDHEN and CDR2 is SYDVKM in the germline V gene. The ends were cut back, 7 bases at V and 4 bases at J, with 19 bases in the middle. In DNA form, the CDR3 reads TGTGCCAGCAAAAGAACAGTCCAGGGAATCTATGGCTACACCTTC. Translated, it gives CASKRTVQGIYGYTF.

The table lists this clonotype with a few counts. This chain uses TRBV5-1 with TRBJ2-1; 14 nucleotides align to TRBD2. After removal of 4 bases from V and 1 base from J, the junction contained 4 bases not matched to a gene. This CDR3 region has 17 residues. Germline values: CDR1 SGHRS, CDR2 YFSETQ. The CDR3 nucleotides are TGCGCCAGCAGCACGGGACTAGCGGGAGTATCCTACAATGAGCAGTTCTTC. This codes for CASSTGLAGVSYNEQFF.

This clonotype was seen at least ten times. The junction differs from germline at one of its ends, possibly a read error. The chain carries TRBV6-1 and TRBJ1-5, with D possibly TRBD1 on 5 matching bases. This CDR3 comprises 13 residues. Per the germline V gene, CDR1 is MNHNS and CDR2 is SASEGT. The CDR3 loop is CASRGASDQPQHF. CDR3 bases: TGTGCCAGCCGCGGGGCTAGCGATCAGCCCCAGCATTTT.

The chain combines TRBV2 with TRBJ2-1, with TRBD1 matching over 11 bases. This CDR3 has 15 residues. Germline CDR1 and CDR2: SNHLY and FYNNEI. J was trimmed by 4 bases and V by 6 bases; bases with no gene match: 5. The DNA for the CDR3 is TGTGCCAGCAGCGGGACAGGGGGGCTTTACAATGAGCAGTTCTTC. Translated: CASSGTGGLYNEQFF.

Remarks on this clonotype: A single base is all that separates this from a far larger clone, so a read error is likely. The chain joins TRBV6-1 to TRBJ2-7; D perhaps matches TRBD2 (6 bases). CDR1 and CDR2 (germline): MNHNS, SASEGT. CDR3 length equals 13 residues. The chain's CDR3 is CASSHRDFYGQYF. The CDR3 DNA is TGTGCCAGCAGCCACCGGGACTTCTACGGGCAGTACTTC.

Ten or more counts support this clonotype. This chain links TRBV2 with TRBJ2-7, with D possibly matching TRBD2 (5 bases). The CDR3 loop spans 13 amino acids. The V end lost 2 bases, the J end lost 3 bases, and 8 bases lay between the germline ends. Germline CDR1 and CDR2: SNHLY and FYNNEI. CDR3 in DNA: TGTGCCAGCAGTGAATTTGGGAGCTACGAGCAGTACTTC. Translating gives CASSEFGSYEQYF.

Note on this clonotype: A much larger clone differs by one base, so this may be a read error. The gene calls are TRBV2 and TRBJ1-5; D remains ambiguous. CDR1 and CDR2 (germline): SNHLY, FYNNEI. The CDR3 length is 14 residues. The CDR3 region has the DNA TGTGCCGGCAGTGATTTGTCGATAAATCAGCCCCAGCATTTT. Its protein is CAGSDLSINQPQHF. The full variable domain, with the rest looked up from reference TRBV2 and TRBJ1-5, is EPEVTQTPSHQVTQMGQEVILRCVPISNHLYFYWYRQILGQKVEFLVSFYNNEISEKSEIFDDQFSVERPDGSNFTLKIRSTKLEDSAMYFCAGSDLSINQPQHFGDGTRLSIL.

The CDR3 region has the DNA TGTGCCCTCGGAGGACTATTCTACGAGCAGTACTTC. It specifies CALGGLFYEQYF. The chain employs TRBV30 and TRBJ2-7; a weak D match, TRBD2 (6 bases). Germline assignment: CDR1 GTSNPN and CDR2 SVGIG (reference sequence). Between the trimmed V and J ends, which lost 8 bases and 3 bases, there was a span of 14 bases. The CDR3 has 12 amino acids.

This clonotype has a handful of counts. The V gene is TRBV20-1, the J gene TRBJ1-5, with a possible D match to TRBD1 (5 bases). Trimming stripped 5 bases from V and 5 bases from J, with 13 bases between. The CDR3 runs 13 residues. CDR1 and CDR2 from the germline V gene are DFQATT and SNEGSKA (reference sequence). The CDR3 bases are TGCAGTGCTGGAATCCCAGGGTATCAGCCCCAGCATTTT. Amino acids: CSAGIPGYQPQHF.

This clonotype was observed at least ten times. This chain uses TRBV19 with TRBJ2-7, with 10 bases fitting TRBD2. The CDR3 runs to 15 residues. Germline V gene data show CDR1 as LNHDA and CDR2 as SQIVND (reference sequence). V lost 3 bases, J lost 1 base, and 3 bases stayed unmatched. The CDR3 loop reads CASSMSSGGSYEQYF. The CDR3, as DNA: TGTGCCAGTAGTATGTCTAGCGGGGGTTCCTACGAGCAGTACTTC.

To note about this clonotype: A much larger clone differs from this one at a single base, so this may be a read error. The V gene is TRBV4-1, the J gene TRBJ1-5, with D tentatively TRBD1 (5 bases). CDR1 and CDR2 (germline): MGHRA, YSYEKL. The CDR3 spans 18 residues. The CDR3 DNA sequence: TGCGCCAGCACCCAAGTGGTTAACAAGGGGTATAGCAATCAGCCCCAGCATTTT. Translated, it gives CASTQVVNKGYSNQPQHF.

With respect to this clonotype: A much larger clone differs by one base, so this may be a read error. This chain uses TRBV11-2 with TRBJ2-5, with 8 positions matching TRBD2. TRBJ2-7 matches the DNA end more closely, so the J call is doubtful. CDR1 and CDR2 (germline): SGHAT, FQNNGV. The CDR3 consists of 15 residues. DNA of the CDR3: TGTGCCAGCAGCCCTCGTAGCGGGATGAGCTACGAGCAGTACTTC. This gives the protein CASSPRSGMSYEQYF.